The 22 T cell receptor beta chains presented below share a single source sample, sequenced in a study of T-cell memory formation after mild COVID-19. One entry per CDR3 protein results from TCRdb running MiXCR on the 5' RACE reads. Of roughly 410,000 distinct CDR3 sequences detected, 20% to 25% appear once; the ten largest clones hold 8.8%. Specimen: PBMCs or a T cell subset sorted from them (not recorded which). The receptors shown here come from an adult woman who had mild COVID-19 (a few samples of this study predate the infection). Cell type and time point are not known.

The rearrangement uses TRBV20-1 and TRBJ2-1; tentatively, D is TRBD1 (5 bases). The germline CDR1 and CDR2 sequences are DFQATT and SNEGSKA (reference sequence). With 1 base removed from V and 13 bases from J, the gap between germline ends came to 14 bases. This CDR3 is 12 amino acids long. CDR3 region: CSARGGSSPQFF. CDR3 nucleotide sequence: TGCAGTGCTAGAGGGGGCAGCAGTCCACAGTTCTTC.

This clonotype has more than one count but fewer than ten. The V call is TRBV7-2, the J call TRBJ2-7; 7 bases are shared with TRBD1. The J segment lost 4 bases and the V segment lost 5 bases, leaving 5 bases of the junction unmatched. The CDR3 consists of 13 residues. Germline lookup yields CDR1 SGHTA and CDR2 FQGNSA. Here the CDR3 reads CASSRTGFYEQYF. For the CDR3, the DNA is TGTGCCAGCAGCCGGACAGGATTTTACGAGCAGTACTTC.

The chain combines TRBV5-5 with TRBJ1-2; weak D call: TRBD1 (5 bases). The V gene lost 5 bases and the J gene lost 5 bases, with 16 bases spanning the gap. The CDR3 runs to 14 residues. Germline V lookup: CDR1 SGHKS, CDR2 YYEKEE (reference sequence). The CDR3 loop is CASRGTSTSYGYTF. The CDR3 region has the DNA TGTGCCAGCAGGGGGACTTCTACCTCTTATGGCTACACCTTC.

With regard to this clonotype: One end of the junction does not line up with germline, which may come from a read error. The DNA for the CDR3 is TGTGCCAGCAGCTCCGAATGGGGTGCTGATAGGCAGTATTTT. It is translated as CASSSEWGADRQYF. The chain is built from TRBV5-5 and TRBJ2-3, with D unclear. Germline CDR1 SGHKS, CDR2 YYEKEE (reference sequence). CDR3 length: 14 residues.

The V and J genes are TRBV24-1 and TRBJ1-3; the D is unclear. The CDR3 is 15 residues long. Deletions cut 3 bases from V and 0 bases from J, with 8 bases between. Germline V lookup: CDR1 KGHDR, CDR2 SFDVKD. DNA of the CDR3: TGTGCCACCAGTGATCCCAAGAGCTCTGGAAACACCATATATTTT. Protein product: CATSDPKSSGNTIYF.

This clonotype was counted only a few times. The V and J genes are TRBV5-1 and TRBJ1-1; perhaps TRBD1 as D (5 bases). This CDR3 has 14 residues. The V gene lost 1 base and the J gene lost 1 base, with 8 bases spanning the gap. CDR1 is SGHRS, CDR2 YFSETQ, per germline. The DNA of the CDR3 is TGCGCCAGCAGCTTGTACGGGGCGAACACTGAAGCTTTCTTT. Amino acid sequence: CASSLYGANTEAFF.

This clonotype was counted a few times. CDR3 sequence: CASSYPPGTGAYEQYF. CDR3 in DNA: TGTGCCAGCAGTTACCCCCCCGGGACAGGGGCTTACGAGCAGTACTTC. The chain uses TRBV6-5 and TRBJ2-7, with TRBD1 matching over 10 bases. Losses at the gene ends were 2 bases for V and 4 bases for J; bases not matched to a gene: 8. Germline V gene data show CDR1 as MNHEY and CDR2 as SVGAGI. The CDR3 spans 16 residues.

Only a few counts were recorded for this clonotype. This rearrangement joins TRBV6-6 to TRBJ1-1; possible D gene TRBD1, 6 bases. Germline V gives CDR1 MNHNY, CDR2 SVGAGI (reference sequence). The CDR3 is 13 residues long. The CDR3, as DNA: TGTGCTGCGAGTGGGGGCTGGGGCACTGAAGCTTTCTTT. Translating it yields CAASGGWGTEAFF.

V is TRBV12-3 or TRBV12-4 and J is TRBJ1-6; D is ambiguous. The V end was cut by 3 bases, the J end by 18 bases, with 15 bases between. This CDR3 spans 12 amino acids. The CDR3 DNA sequence: TGTGCCAGCAGTTTTGCAGGCCCACGGGCCCACTTT. Protein: CASSFAGPRAHF.

The CDR3 region is CASSPRQGGRDYGYTF. The CDR3 DNA is TGCGCCAGCAGCCCGCGGCAGGGGGGTCGGGACTATGGCTACACCTTC. The chain joins TRBV4-1 to TRBJ1-2; 7 nucleotides line up with TRBD1. The germline V gene has CDR1 MGHRA and CDR2 YSYEKL. Trimming at V came to 4 bases and at J to 3 bases, leaving 11 bases not matched to a gene. The CDR3 contains 16 residues.

This clonotype occurred a few times. J is TRBJ1-5 and V is TRBV30; D possibly corresponds to TRBD1 (5 bases). V lost 1 base to trimming and J lost 3 bases, with 7 bases between them. The CDR3 contains 13 residues. The germline V gene encodes CDR1 GTSNPN and CDR2 SVGIG (reference sequence). CDR3 nucleotide sequence: TGTGCCTGGAGTGCAGGGCCCAATCAGCCCCAGCATTTT. It yields the protein CAWSAGPNQPQHF.

The chain combines TRBV15 with TRBJ2-7; possibly TRBD2 for D (6 bases). Germline-derived CDR1 and CDR2 are LNHNV and YYDKDF (reference sequence). The CDR3 extends over 15 amino acids. The V and J ends lost 3 bases and 2 bases respectively, with 14 bases between them. In DNA, the CDR3 is TGTGCCACCAGCAGGGGCGGGGCCCCCCCCTACGAGCAGTACTTC. Its protein product is CATSRGGAPPYEQYF.

V is TRBV7-2 and J is TRBJ2-3; 8 nucleotides line up with TRBD2. This CDR3 has 13 residues. V trimming: 6 bases; J trimming: 8 bases; junction bases outside the gene matches: 7. Germline CDR1 SGHTA, CDR2 FQGNSA. The CDR3 region has the DNA TGTGCCAGCAGTAGCGGGACGGCCCCTACGCAGTATTTT. It encodes CASSSGTAPTQYF.

As DNA, the CDR3 is TGTGCCAGCGCCCCGAGGGACTACCCCGGTGGGCGGTTCTTC. Residues: CASAPRDYPGGRFF. The rearrangement uses TRBV6-2 or TRBV6-3 and TRBJ2-1; 7 positions match TRBD2. V was pared by 8 bases and J by 15 bases, with 19 bases of the junction left unmatched. The CDR3 is 14 amino acids. Germline-derived CDR1 and CDR2 are MNHEY and SVGEGT.

This clonotype showed up just a few times. The rearrangement joins TRBV5-1 to TRBJ2-7; D is possibly TRBD1 (7 bases). The germline V gene has CDR1 SGHRS and CDR2 YFSETQ. The length of the CDR3 is 15 residues. Trimming stripped 4 bases from V and 1 base from J, with 15 bases between. CDR3 in DNA: TGCGCCAGCAGCGCGGGACAGACCCATTCCTACGAGCAGTACTTC. Residues: CASSAGQTHSYEQYF.

V gene TRBV19 combines with J gene TRBJ1-2; 7 bases line up with TRBD1. The length of the CDR3 is 15 residues. V shed 5 bases, J shed 2 bases, and the junction held 8 bases outside the gene matches. Germline V gene sequence: CDR1 LNHDA, CDR2 SQIVND (reference sequence). CDR3 in DNA: TGTGCCAGTAGTCCGGGGGACAGAGGCAACTATGGCTACACCTTC. As protein: CASSPGDRGNYGYTF.

J is TRBJ1-2 and V is TRBV7-2, with a possible D match to TRBD1 (5 bases). The CDR3 has 14 amino acids. V was pared by 5 bases and J by 2 bases, with 12 bases between. Germline CDR1 is SGHTA and CDR2 is FQGNSA. The CDR3 loop reads CASSPSRGNYGYTF. CDR3 coding DNA: TGTGCCAGCAGCCCGTCCCGGGGGAACTATGGCTACACCTTC. The full variable domain, its missing parts supplied by reference TRBV7-2 and TRBJ1-2, is GAGVSQSPSNKVTEKGKDVELRCDPISGHTALYWYRQSLGQGLEFLIYFQGNSAPDKSGLPSDRFSAERTGGSVSTLTIQRTQQEDSAVYLCASSPSRGNYGYTFGSGTRLTVV.

The chain combines TRBV12-3 or TRBV12-4 with TRBJ1-2; D is ambiguous. There are 13 residues in the CDR3. V lost 5 bases, J lost 0 bases, and 7 bases lay in between. In DNA, the CDR3 is TGTGCCAGCAGTGGGCGTCCTAACTATGGCTACACCTTC. Protein: CASSGRPNYGYTF.

The genes are TRBV12-3 or TRBV12-4 and TRBJ2-2; possibly TRBD1 or TRBD2 for D (5 bases each). V was trimmed by 6 bases and J by 5 bases, leaving 28 bases between them. The CDR3 is 19 amino acids. CDR3 sequence: CASSRSGARRLGETGELFF. CDR3 nucleotides: TGTGCCAGCAGCCGCAGTGGGGCTAGGCGTCTGGGGGAAACCGGGGAGCTGTTTTTT.

The chain employs TRBV20-1 and TRBJ2-5, with 9 bases aligning to TRBD2. Germline-derived CDR1 and CDR2 are DFQATT and SNEGSKA (reference sequence). The CDR3 length is 15 residues. V was clipped by 1 base and J by 5 bases; unmatched bases: 8. The CDR3 protein is CSARVRRGGLETQYF. Here the CDR3 DNA reads TGCAGTGCTAGAGTTAGGCGGGGGGGCCTGGAGACCCAGTACTTC.

The chain is built from TRBV24-1 and TRBJ2-2; D is perhaps TRBD1 (5 bases). This CDR3 has 16 residues. Germline lookup yields CDR1 KGHDR and CDR2 SFDVKD. Trimming shortened V by 1 base and J by 5 bases, and 13 bases separated the two germline ends. Here the CDR3 reads CATSDFGDSNTGELFF. In DNA form, the CDR3 reads TGTGCCACCAGTGATTTCGGAGACAGCAATACCGGGGAGCTGTTTTTT.

The chain recombines TRBV25-1 with TRBJ2-3; D possibly corresponds to TRBD2 (6 bases). The CDR3 is 16 residues long. CDR1 is MGHDK, CDR2 SYGVNS, per germline. With 4 bases removed from V and 4 bases from J, the gap between germline ends came to 18 bases. The CDR3 sequence: CASSGLGTLLPDTQYF. CDR3 nucleotides: TGTGCCAGCAGTGGCCTTGGGACTCTCCTTCCAGATACGCAGTATTTT.